The rows below give T cell receptor beta chains drawn from one sample of a study of beta chain features in type 1 diabetes. This table comes from immunoSEQ multiplex PCR, and its TCRdb copy is limited to in-frame clones, with some not included. The sample shows more than 300,000 clones, more than 12% of them seen only once. The sample consisted of naive CD4+ T cells from blood. These receptors all come from a woman between 18 and 29 years old in good health. Both conserved end residues are part of each CDR3. A D gene is named only where the DNA matches it firmly. Not all rows give a size; the values are once, few, many and, for expanded clones, a class.

TRBD2,few,TRBJ2-1,TRBV5-1,TGCGCCAGCAGCTTGGGGTCGGGACTAGCGGATTTCTACAATGAGCAGTTCTTC,CASSLGSGLADFYNEQFF
-,-,TRBJ2-5,TRBV11-2,TGTGCCAGCAGCGCTTCGACTAGCCAGGGGGAGACCCAGTACTTC,CASSASTSQGETQYF
-,-,TRBJ1-4,TRBV30,TGTGCCTGGAGTGTAGAGAGGGGGACTGAAAAACTGTTTTTT,CAWSVERGTEKLFF
TRBD2,few,TRBJ2-5,TRBV29-1,TGCTCCGGATCAGGGAGGGGAGGAGAGACCCAGTACTTC,CSGSGRGGETQYF
TRBD1,few,TRBJ2-3,TRBV6-6,TGTGCCAGCAACGACGGGGACAGGCGACCCACAGATACGCAGTATTTT,CASNDGDRRPTDTQYF
-,-,TRBJ2-7,TRBV2,TGTGCCAGCAGTGGAGAACTTAAAACCTACGAGCAGTACTTC,CASSGELKTYEQYF
TRBD2,few,TRBJ2-1,TRBV9,TGTGCCAGCAGCTTCCTTAGCGGGAGGGGTTACAATGAGCAGTTCTTC,CASSFLSGRGYNEQFF
-,-,TRBJ1-5,TRBV10-3,TGTGCCATCAGTGAGTCGCGATTGGTCAGCAATCAGCCCCAGCATTTT,CAISESRLVSNQPQHF
TRBD1,once,TRBJ2-5,TRBV29-1,TGCAGCGTTGAAATACAGGGGAGACTGGAGACCCAGTACTTC,CSVEIQGRLETQYF
TRBD2,-,TRBJ2-3,TRBV7-2,TGTGCCAGCATCCCGGTTGGGGGACTACGCACAGATACGCAGTATTTT,CASIPVGGLRTDTQYF
TRBD2,few,TRBJ2-7,TRBV4-1,TGCGCCAGCAGCCAAGCACCTAGCGGGGATCTCTACGAGCAGTACTTC,CASSQAPSGDLYEQYF
-,few,TRBJ1-2,TRBV14,TGTGCCAGCAGCCAAGCGCAGGGTCGAGGCTACACCTTC,CASSQAQGRGYTF
TRBD1,-,TRBJ1-4,TRBV6-5,TGTGCCAGCAGTTCTCGACAGGGAATTAATGAAAAACTGTTTTTT,CASSSRQGINEKLFF
TRBD1,few,TRBJ2-1,TRBV7-9,TGTGCCAGCAGCTTACAGGGGGCGCCGGGAAATGAGCAGTTCTTC,CASSLQGAPGNEQFF
-,few,TRBJ2-1,TRBV7-9,TGTGCCAGCAGCTTAGATGGGCGGGCGGGAGAGCAGTTCTTC,CASSLDGRAGEQFF
TRBD1,-,TRBJ2-5,TRBV7-3,TGTGCCAGCAGCTTTCAGGGACAGAGCCAAGAGACCCAGTACTTC,CASSFQGQSQETQYF
-,-,TRBJ2-5,TRBV21-1,TGTGCCAGCAGCAAAGTGATGGGCCACTGGGAGACCCAGTACTTC,CASSKVMGHWETQYF
TRBD2,-,TRBJ2-3,TRBV9,TGTGCCAGCAGCTTCTCGACTAGCGGTCGGGCAGATACGCAGTATTTT,CASSFSTSGRADTQYF
TRBD2,-,TRBJ2-7,TRBV29-1,TGCAGCGTTCCAAGCGGGAGGTCGTACGAGCAGTACTTC,CSVPSGRSYEQYF
-,few,TRBJ2-1,TRBV30,TGTGCCTGGAGTCGGGGGTCCTCCTACAATGAGCAGTTCTTC,CAWSRGSSYNEQFF